The rows below give T cell receptor beta chains drawn from one sample of a study of graft-versus-host responses after intestinal transplantation. The protocol was immunoSEQ multiplex PCR, while the TCRdb copy is restricted to in-frame clones and leaves out a portion. The sample includes over 9,500 clones, about 93% of them seen just once. The sample consisted of PBMCs, taken 8 days after intestinal transplant. All receptors come from a human patient who received an intestinal transplant, so some T cells may come from the graft donor. Each CDR3 is given with its conserved first and last residue. The D gene is left open where the match is weak. Size tells how often a clone was seen (once, few, many) or the class of an expanded clone, and some rows leave it out.

V gene: TRBV2
CDR3 length: 10
clone size: -
D gene: -
J gene: TRBJ2-5
CDR3 DNA: TGTGCCAGCAGTGAAAAGACCCAGTACTTC
CDR3 protein: CASSEKTQYF

V gene: TRBV2
CDR3 length: 15
clone size: -
D gene: -
J gene: TRBJ2-2
CDR3 DNA: TGTGCCAGCAGTGCGATAGGGGCGAGCACCGGGGAGCTGTTTTTT
CDR3 protein: CASSAIGASTGELFF

V gene: TRBV10-2
CDR3 length: 14
clone size: -
D gene: -
J gene: TRBJ2-1
CDR3 DNA: TGCGCCAGCAGTGAAGGCCTAGGCCGGGCGGAGCAGTTCTTC
CDR3 protein: CASSEGLGRAEQFF

V gene: TRBV5-6
CDR3 length: 13
clone size: -
D gene: -
J gene: TRBJ2-5
CDR3 DNA: TGTGCCAGCAGCTTAGGAGGGGGAGAGACCCAGTACTTC
CDR3 protein: CASSLGGGETQYF

V gene: TRBV19
CDR3 length: 15
clone size: -
D gene: -
J gene: TRBJ1-6
CDR3 DNA: TGTGCCAGTAGTATAACCTTTCCAGGAAATTCACCCCTCCACTTT
CDR3 protein: CASSITFPGNSPLHF

V gene: TRBV5-4
CDR3 length: 14
clone size: once
D gene: -
J gene: TRBJ2-7
CDR3 DNA: TGTGCCAGCAGCTTGTATTGGGGGGCTCGGGAGCAGTACTTC
CDR3 protein: CASSLYWGAREQYF

V gene: TRBV14
CDR3 length: 14
clone size: -
D gene: -
J gene: TRBJ2-3
CDR3 DNA: TGTGCCAGCAGCCACGGACTAAGCGCAGATACGCAGTATTTT
CDR3 protein: CASSHGLSADTQYF

V gene: TRBV19
CDR3 length: 16
clone size: -
D gene: TRBD1
J gene: TRBJ1-1
CDR3 DNA: TGTGCCAGTAGCGTGGGGACAGGGGCAGGCAACACTGAAGCTTTCTTT
CDR3 protein: CASSVGTGAGNTEAFF

V gene: TRBV21-1
CDR3 length: 19
clone size: -
D gene: -
J gene: TRBJ2-7
CDR3 DNA: TGTGCCAGCAGCAAAGTTCTCTATGGCGGACAGGGTGTATGGTACGAGCAGTACTTC
CDR3 protein: CASSKVLYGGQGVWYEQYF

V gene: TRBV4-1
CDR3 length: 14
clone size: -
D gene: -
J gene: TRBJ1-4
CDR3 DNA: TGCGCCAGCAGCCAAGATAGGGGGGGTGAAAAACTGTTTTTT
CDR3 protein: CASSQDRGGEKLFF

V gene: TRBV6-5
CDR3 length: 14
clone size: -
D gene: TRBD2
J gene: TRBJ2-7
CDR3 DNA: TGTGCCAGCAGAACCGGACTAGCGGTATACGAGCAGTACTTC
CDR3 protein: CASRTGLAVYEQYF

V gene: TRBV27
CDR3 length: 15
clone size: -
D gene: -
J gene: TRBJ1-5
CDR3 DNA: TGTGCCAGCAGTTCGACAAGGGGGGACAATCAGCCCCAGCATTTT
CDR3 protein: CASSSTRGDNQPQHF

V gene: TRBV6-1
CDR3 length: 15
clone size: -
D gene: TRBD1
J gene: TRBJ1-6
CDR3 DNA: TGTGCCAGCAGTCTCGCGGACAGGGGTGTCTCACCCCTCCACTTT
CDR3 protein: CASSLADRGVSPLHF

V gene: TRBV6-5
CDR3 length: 16
clone size: -
D gene: TRBD2
J gene: TRBJ2-1
CDR3 DNA: TGTGCCAGCAGTTTCGATAGCGGGAGCTCCTACAATGAGCAGTTCTTC
CDR3 protein: CASSFDSGSSYNEQFF

V gene: TRBV28
CDR3 length: 15
clone size: -
D gene: TRBD2
J gene: TRBJ2-2
CDR3 DNA: TGTGCCAGCAGTACCCTAGCGGGGGGCACCGGGGAGCTGTTTTTT
CDR3 protein: CASSTLAGGTGELFF

V gene: TRBV11-3
CDR3 length: 13
clone size: -
D gene: TRBD1
J gene: TRBJ2-1
CDR3 DNA: TGTGCCAGAGCTGGGACAGGGCACAATGAGCAGTTCTTC
CDR3 protein: CARAGTGHNEQFF

V gene: TRBV11-2
CDR3 length: 14
clone size: -
D gene: -
J gene: TRBJ2-5
CDR3 DNA: TGTGCCAGCAGCTTAGCTCCGCCGGTGGAGACCCAGTACTTC
CDR3 protein: CASSLAPPVETQYF

V gene: TRBV28
CDR3 length: 13
clone size: once
D gene: -
J gene: TRBJ2-5
CDR3 DNA: TGTGCCAGCAGCCATGGTCTGGAAGAGACCCAGTACTTC
CDR3 protein: CASSHGLEETQYF

V gene: TRBV5-1
CDR3 length: 18
clone size: -
D gene: TRBD2
J gene: TRBJ2-3
CDR3 DNA: TGCGCCAGCAGCTTAGAGACTAGCGGGGGGCCTAGCACAGATACGCAGTATTTT
CDR3 protein: CASSLETSGGPSTDTQYF

V gene: TRBV28
CDR3 length: 16
clone size: -
D gene: -
J gene: TRBJ1-1
CDR3 DNA: TGTGCCAGCACCTCCCCGGGGGGGTCTTGGGACACTGAAGCTTTCTTT
CDR3 protein: CASTSPGGSWDTEAFF

V gene: TRBV28
CDR3 length: 15
clone size: -
D gene: -
J gene: TRBJ2-7
CDR3 DNA: TGTGCCAGCAGTTTAAGTGTAGGGGCGAGCCACGAGCAGTACTTC
CDR3 protein: CASSLSVGASHEQYF

V gene: TRBV7-9
CDR3 length: 15
clone size: -
D gene: -
J gene: TRBJ2-1
CDR3 DNA: TGTGCCAGCAGCCACACCCCGGACAGCTACAATGAGCAGTTCTTC
CDR3 protein: CASSHTPDSYNEQFF

V gene: TRBV19
CDR3 length: 13
clone size: once
D gene: -
J gene: TRBJ1-1
CDR3 DNA: TGTGCCAGTAGTATAGTTGGGGGAACTGAAGCTTTCTTT
CDR3 protein: CASSIVGGTEAFF

V gene: TRBV18
CDR3 length: 14
clone size: -
D gene: TRBD1
J gene: TRBJ2-7
CDR3 DNA: TGTGCCAGCTCACCCCCGACAGGGGCCTACGAGCAGTACTTC
CDR3 protein: CASSPPTGAYEQYF

V gene: TRBV2
CDR3 length: 15
clone size: -
D gene: TRBD2
J gene: TRBJ2-5
CDR3 DNA: TGTGCCAGCAGTGCCTCACTAGCGGGTCAAGAGACCCAGTACTTC
CDR3 protein: CASSASLAGQETQYF

V gene: TRBV5-1
CDR3 length: 13
clone size: -
D gene: -
J gene: TRBJ2-2
CDR3 DNA: TGCGCCAGCAGCCACTCGAACACCGGGGAGCTGTTTTTT
CDR3 protein: CASSHSNTGELFF

V gene: TRBV7-9
CDR3 length: 13
clone size: -
D gene: -
J gene: TRBJ2-7
CDR3 DNA: TGTGCCAGCAGCTCCCCCTCGACCTACGAGCAGTACTTC
CDR3 protein: CASSSPSTYEQYF

V gene: TRBV28
CDR3 length: 14
clone size: -
D gene: -
J gene: TRBJ2-1
CDR3 DNA: TGTGCCAGCAGTTGGGGCCCAGGGTTCCATGAGCAGTTCTTC
CDR3 protein: CASSWGPGFHEQFF

V gene: TRBV7-9
CDR3 length: 14
clone size: -
D gene: -
J gene: TRBJ1-2
CDR3 DNA: TGTGCCAGCAGCTTAGAGGGCCTTAACTATGGCTACACCTTC
CDR3 protein: CASSLEGLNYGYTF

V gene: TRBV19
CDR3 length: 12
clone size: few
D gene: -
J gene: TRBJ1-1
CDR3 DNA: TGTGCCACCCGGATCGGCCTTAGGGAAGCTTTCTTT
CDR3 protein: CATRIGLREAFF

V gene: TRBV7-8
CDR3 length: 15
clone size: -
D gene: TRBD1
J gene: TRBJ2-2
CDR3 DNA: TGTGCCAGCAGCTTCGGGACAGGGACGGCCGGGGAGCTGTTTTTT
CDR3 protein: CASSFGTGTAGELFF

V gene: TRBV28
CDR3 length: 14
clone size: -
D gene: -
J gene: TRBJ1-3
CDR3 DNA: TGTGCCAGCAGTTTCTGGAGCTCTGGAAACACCATATATTTT
CDR3 protein: CASSFWSSGNTIYF

V gene: TRBV25-1
CDR3 length: 13
clone size: -
D gene: -
J gene: TRBJ2-5
CDR3 DNA: TGTGCCAGCAGTGAATTAGTCCAAGAGACCCAGTACTTC
CDR3 protein: CASSELVQETQYF

V gene: TRBV19
CDR3 length: 14
clone size: -
D gene: TRBD1
J gene: TRBJ2-5
CDR3 DNA: TGTGCCAGTAGTATGACAGGGGGCCGAGAGACCCAGTACTTC
CDR3 protein: CASSMTGGRETQYF

V gene: TRBV11-2
CDR3 length: 14
clone size: -
D gene: -
J gene: TRBJ1-1
CDR3 DNA: TGTGCCAGCAGCTTAGTTCCCTGGGGAGGTGAAGCTTTCTTT
CDR3 protein: CASSLVPWGGEAFF

V gene: TRBV5-1
CDR3 length: 15
clone size: -
D gene: TRBD1
J gene: TRBJ2-7
CDR3 DNA: TGCGCCAGCAGCTTGTTATACGGGACAGGTCGCGAGCAGTACTTC
CDR3 protein: CASSLLYGTGREQYF

V gene: TRBV6-5
CDR3 length: 10
clone size: -
D gene: -
J gene: TRBJ1-2
CDR3 DNA: TGTGCCGGGTCGTACTATGGCTACACCTTC
CDR3 protein: CAGSYYGYTF

V gene: TRBV28
CDR3 length: 15
clone size: -
D gene: -
J gene: TRBJ2-7
CDR3 DNA: TGTGCCAGCAGTTTATTGGGCGGGATGGCCCACGAGCAGTACTTC
CDR3 protein: CASSLLGGMAHEQYF

V gene: TRBV2
CDR3 length: 13
clone size: -
D gene: -
J gene: TRBJ2-3
CDR3 DNA: TGTGCCAGCAGTGATTCATCCTCAGATACGCAGTATTTT
CDR3 protein: CASSDSSSDTQYF

V gene: TRBV13
CDR3 length: 16
clone size: -
D gene: TRBD2
J gene: TRBJ2-5
CDR3 DNA: TGTGCCAGCAGCCAGGGGGGACTAGCGGACCAAGAGACCCAGTACTTC
CDR3 protein: CASSQGGLADQETQYF

V gene: TRBV2
CDR3 length: 12
clone size: -
D gene: -
J gene: TRBJ1-1
CDR3 DNA: TGTGCCAGCAGGTGGACCAACACTGAAGCTTTCTTT
CDR3 protein: CASRWTNTEAFF

V gene: TRBV7-9
CDR3 length: 17
clone size: -
D gene: TRBD2
J gene: TRBJ2-3
CDR3 DNA: TGTGCCAGCAGCTCGCGGGTGACTAGCGGGAGCACAGATACGCAGTATTTT
CDR3 protein: CASSSRVTSGSTDTQYF

V gene: TRBV5-4
CDR3 length: 12
clone size: few
D gene: -
J gene: TRBJ2-1
CDR3 DNA: TGTGCCAGCCAAGAGCCCTACAATGAGCAGTTCTTC
CDR3 protein: CASQEPYNEQFF

V gene: TRBV7-2
CDR3 length: 15
clone size: -
D gene: TRBD1
J gene: TRBJ2-7
CDR3 DNA: TGTGCCAGCAGCCACTCGACAGGGACCTCCTACGAGCAGTACTTC
CDR3 protein: CASSHSTGTSYEQYF

V gene: TRBV7-3
CDR3 length: 15
clone size: -
D gene: -
J gene: TRBJ2-5
CDR3 DNA: TGTGCCAGCAGCCCCACCGGGACATACGGAGAGACCCAGTACTTC
CDR3 protein: CASSPTGTYGETQYF

V gene: TRBV7-2
CDR3 length: 17
clone size: -
D gene: TRBD1
J gene: TRBJ2-1
CDR3 DNA: TGTGCCAGCAGTTCGGACAGGTCCCTAATAATTTACAATGAGCAGTTCTTC
CDR3 protein: CASSSDRSLIIYNEQFF

V gene: TRBV4-1
CDR3 length: 15
clone size: once
D gene: TRBD1
J gene: TRBJ2-7
CDR3 DNA: TGCGCCAGCAGCCACATACTCAGGGGGTACTACGAGCAGTACTTC
CDR3 protein: CASSHILRGYYEQYF

V gene: TRBV9
CDR3 length: 15
clone size: -
D gene: TRBD2
J gene: TRBJ2-7
CDR3 DNA: TGTGCCAGCAGCCTCTCGCGGGAGGGGCTCGACGAGCAGTACTTC
CDR3 protein: CASSLSREGLDEQYF

V gene: TRBV6-6
CDR3 length: 13
clone size: -
D gene: TRBD1
J gene: TRBJ1-1
CDR3 DNA: TGTGCCAGCAAGGGACAGGGGAACACTGAAGCTTTCTTT
CDR3 protein: CASKGQGNTEAFF

V gene: TRBV11-1
CDR3 length: 13
clone size: -
D gene: -
J gene: TRBJ2-3
CDR3 DNA: TGTGCCAGCAGCACCGACTACACAGATACGCAGTATTTT
CDR3 protein: CASSTDYTDTQYF

V gene: TRBV5-1
CDR3 length: 12
clone size: -
D gene: TRBD1
J gene: TRBJ1-1
CDR3 DNA: TGCGCCAGCAGCTGGGAGACAGGGGAAGCTTTCTTT
CDR3 protein: CASSWETGEAFF

V gene: TRBV13
CDR3 length: 14
clone size: -
D gene: TRBD1
J gene: TRBJ2-3
CDR3 DNA: TGTGCCAGCAGCGGACAGGGTAATATGGATACGCAGTATTTT
CDR3 protein: CASSGQGNMDTQYF

V gene: TRBV6-1
CDR3 length: 18
clone size: once
D gene: TRBD2
J gene: TRBJ2-1
CDR3 DNA: TGTGCCAGCAGTGAACCCCCGGGACTAGCGGGAGGGTGGGATGAGCAGTTCTTC
CDR3 protein: CASSEPPGLAGGWDEQFF